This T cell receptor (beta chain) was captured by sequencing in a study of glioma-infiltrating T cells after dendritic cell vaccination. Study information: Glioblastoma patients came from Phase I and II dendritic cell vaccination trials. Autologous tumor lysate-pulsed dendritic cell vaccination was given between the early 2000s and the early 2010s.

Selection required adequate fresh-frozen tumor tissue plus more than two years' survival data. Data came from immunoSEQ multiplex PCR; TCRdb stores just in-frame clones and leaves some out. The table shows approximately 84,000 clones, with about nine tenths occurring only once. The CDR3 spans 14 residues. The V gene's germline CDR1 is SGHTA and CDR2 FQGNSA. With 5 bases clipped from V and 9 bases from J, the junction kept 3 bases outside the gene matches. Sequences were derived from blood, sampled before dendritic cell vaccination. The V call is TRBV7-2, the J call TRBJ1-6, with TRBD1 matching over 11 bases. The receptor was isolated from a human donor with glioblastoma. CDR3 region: CASSLGQGVSPLHF. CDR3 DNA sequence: TGTGCCAGCAGCCTGGGACAGGGGGTTTCACCCCTCCACTTT. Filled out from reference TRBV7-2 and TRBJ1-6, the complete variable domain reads GAGVSQSPSNKVTEKGKDVELRCDPISGHTALYWYRQSLGQGLEFLIYFQGNSAPDKSGLPSDRFSAERTGGSVSTLTIQRTQQEDSAVYLCASSLGQGVSPLHFGNGTRLTVT.